The T cell receptor (beta chain) described here comes from a study of T cell repertoires in cytomegalovirus infection. Study observations and caveats: CMV-specific HLA-C-restricted TCR beta clonotypes dominated the ex vivo response.

Using its own MiXCR run on the reads, TCRdb lists one record per CDR3 protein. The sample includes fewer than 250,000 distinct CDR3 sequences, 22% of them seen just once. This clonotype was seen a handful of times. Its specificity is not known. The source of this sequence is a human donor in good health (CMV status not recorded). Some clones in this sample may be carry-over from other donors' samples. The specimen was CD8+ T cells from PBMCs.

The CDR3 region has the DNA TGTGCCAGCACCGACGGCGGGGCAGGGAGCTCCTACGAGCAGTACTTC. It yields the protein CASTDGGAGSSYEQYF. This sequence joins TRBV28 and TRBJ2-7; a weak D match, TRBD2 (6 bases). The CDR3 has 16 amino acids. Germline CDR1 and CDR2: MDHEN and SYDVKM. V was clipped by 7 bases and J by 0 bases, with 19 bases between them.